The 11 T cell receptor beta chains presented below share a single source sample, sequenced in a study of molecular identifiers for immune sequencing clone quantification. TCRdb recomputed calls from the PCR reads with MiXCR, one row per CDR3 protein. The repertoire holds more than 250,000 distinct CDR3 sequences, with 20% to 25% as singletons. Material: naive CD8+ T cells from blood, with Jurkat cell RNA spiked in. As to subset: FACS-sorted CD8+CD4-CCR7+CD45RA+ naive T cells. These receptors were collected from a human donor in good health. Some libraries in this study had Jurkat cell RNA spiked in.

This chain uses TRBV28 with TRBJ2-2, with unresolved D. V was pared by 7 bases and J by 5 bases, with 11 bases between. The germline V gene encodes CDR1 MDHEN and CDR2 SYDVKM. This CDR3 region has 13 residues. The CDR3 sequence is CASNPALTGELFF. CDR3 DNA: TGTGCCAGCAATCCTGCCTTGACCGGGGAGCTGTTTTTT.

This clonotype came up a few times. This may stem from a read error, because a much larger clone lies one nucleotide away. This rearrangement joins TRBV7-6 to TRBJ1-6; the D is unclear. Germline assignment: CDR1 SGHVS and CDR2 FNYEAQ. The CDR3 runs 14 residues. CDR3 sequence (DNA): TGTGCCAGCAGCTTAACGGGGAAAGATTCACCCCTCTACTTT. Protein product: CASSLTGKDSPLYF.

This clonotype was counted many times. The chain recombines TRBV3-1 with TRBJ2-6; 7 nucleotides match TRBD1. The V gene's germline CDR1 is LGHDT and CDR2 YNNKEL (reference sequence). The length of the CDR3 is 17 residues. With V trimmed by 3 bases and J by 3 bases, 8 bases remained unmatched. The chain's CDR3 is CASSHDPTGVGANVLTF. The CDR3 nucleotides read TGTGCCAGCAGCCACGACCCTACAGGGGTTGGGGCCAACGTCCTGACTTTC. Using reference TRBV3-1 and TRBJ2-6 for the parts outside the CDR3, the full variable domain is DTAVSQTPKYLVTQMGNDKSIKCEQNLGHDTMYWYKQDSKKFLKIMFSYNNKELIINETVPNRFSPKSPDKAHLNLHINSLELGDSAVYFCASSHDPTGVGANVLTFGAGSRLTVL.

This clonotype was recorded at least ten times. V and J are TRBV11-2 and TRBJ2-1; tentative D call: TRBD1 (5 bases). The CDR3 runs to 13 residues. Trimming stripped 3 bases from V and 4 bases from J, with 7 bases between. Germline CDR1 SGHAT, CDR2 FQNNGV. CDR3 residues: CASSLTAYNEQFF. The CDR3 DNA follows: TGTGCCAGCAGCTTGACAGCTTACAATGAGCAGTTCTTC. The full variable domain, its missing parts supplied by reference TRBV11-2 and TRBJ2-1, is EAGVAQSPRYKIIEKRQSVAFWCNPISGHATLYWYQQILGQGPKLLIQFQNNGVVDDSQLPKDRFSAERLKGVDSTLKIQPAKLEDSAVYLCASSLTAYNEQFFGPGTRLTVL.

This clonotype was detected ten times or more. V is TRBV20-1 and J is TRBJ2-7; TRBD2 aligns across 10 bases. The CDR3 runs 14 residues. CDR1 is DFQATT, CDR2 SNEGSKA, per germline (reference sequence). After removal of 5 bases from V and 0 bases from J, the junction contained 4 bases not matched to a gene. The CDR3 reads CSADGLADSYEQYF. The DNA of the CDR3 is TGCAGTGCTGACGGACTAGCGGACTCCTACGAGCAGTACTTC.

In this sample, this clonotype turned up many times. The chain recombines TRBV15 with TRBJ2-5; 7 positions agree with TRBD2. This CDR3 is 15 amino acids long. Germline V gene sequence: CDR1 LNHNV, CDR2 YYDKDF (reference sequence). V trimming: 1 base; J trimming: 3 bases; junction bases outside the gene matches: 5. This CDR3 reads CATSRAASGEETQYF. CDR3 coding DNA: TGTGCCACCAGCAGAGCGGCTAGCGGAGAAGAGACCCAGTACTTC. Full variable domain (remainder filled in from reference TRBV15 and TRBJ2-5): DAMVIQNPRYQVTQFGKPVTLSCSQTLNHNVMYWYQQKSSQAPKLLFHYYDKDFNNEADTPDNFQSRRPNTSFCFLDIRSPGLGDTAMYLCATSRAASGEETQYFGPGTRLLVL.

The chain links TRBV7-6 to TRBJ1-1, with D uncertain. Germline CDR1 is SGHVS and CDR2 is FNYEAQ. This CDR3 region has 14 residues. V was trimmed by 2 bases and J by 1 base, leaving 8 bases between them. CDR3: CASSLFSANTEAFF. In DNA, the CDR3 is TGTGCCAGCAGCTTATTTTCAGCGAACACTGAAGCTTTCTTT.

Regarding this clonotype: Being one base from a much bigger clone, this may be a read error. This chain links TRBV6-5 with TRBJ2-2; no clear D. This CDR3 comprises 11 residues. Germline CDR1 MNHEY, CDR2 SVGAGI. The CDR3: CASGYYGELFF. The CDR3 bases are TGTGCCAGCGGTTATTACGGGGAGCTGTTTTTT.

This clonotype showed up many times. CDR3 sequence (DNA): TGTGCCAGTAGTATGACAGGGGGCTATGGCTACACCTTC. It encodes CASSMTGGYGYTF. The rearrangement uses TRBV19 and TRBJ1-2; the match to TRBD1 covers 9 bases. The germline CDR1 and CDR2 sequences are LNHDA and SQIVND (reference sequence). The length of the CDR3 is 13 residues. J lost 4 bases, V lost 3 bases, and 0 bases had no gene match.

Remarks on this clonotype: This may come from a read error, since a much larger clone is one base off. The chain employs TRBV30 and TRBJ1-4; 10 bases align to TRBD1. This CDR3 spans 15 amino acids. Looked up from germline, CDR1 is GTSNPN and CDR2 is SVGIG (reference sequence). As DNA, the CDR3 is TGTGCCTGGAGGTCCCGACAGGGGGCAAATGAAAAACCGTTTTTT. It encodes CAWRSRQGANEKPFF.

This clonotype was picked up a small number of times. This chain joins TRBV27 and TRBJ2-3; a weak D match, TRBD1 (7 bases). Germline assignment: CDR1 MNHEY and CDR2 SMNVEV (reference sequence). The CDR3 spans 14 residues. Trimming cost V 5 bases and J 4 bases, with 13 bases left between them. The CDR3 bases are TGTGCCAGCAGTGCATTCAGGGGGGCAGATACGCAGTATTTT. Translating gives CASSAFRGADTQYF.